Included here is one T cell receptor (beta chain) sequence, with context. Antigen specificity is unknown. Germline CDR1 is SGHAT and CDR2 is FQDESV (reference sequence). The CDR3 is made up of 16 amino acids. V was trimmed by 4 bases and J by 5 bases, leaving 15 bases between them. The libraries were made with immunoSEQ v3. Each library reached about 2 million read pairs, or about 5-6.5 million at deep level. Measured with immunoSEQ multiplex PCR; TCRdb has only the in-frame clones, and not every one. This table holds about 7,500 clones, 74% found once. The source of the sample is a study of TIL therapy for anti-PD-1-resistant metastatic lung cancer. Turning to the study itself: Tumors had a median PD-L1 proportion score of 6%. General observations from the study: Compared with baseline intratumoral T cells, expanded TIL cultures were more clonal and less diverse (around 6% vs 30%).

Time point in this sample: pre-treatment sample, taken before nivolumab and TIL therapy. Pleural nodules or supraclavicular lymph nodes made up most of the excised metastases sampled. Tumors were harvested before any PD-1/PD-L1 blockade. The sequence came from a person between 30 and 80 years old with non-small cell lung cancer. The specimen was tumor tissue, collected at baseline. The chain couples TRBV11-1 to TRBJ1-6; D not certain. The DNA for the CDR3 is TGTGCCAGCAGCTCGCCGGGCATCGGGGATAATTCACCCCTCCACTTT. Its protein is CASSSPGIGDNSPLHF.